This T cell receptor (beta chain) was sequenced during a study of T-cell reconstitution after alpha-beta-depleted transplantation in children. Study-level points and caveats: Some patients showed high day-60 TCRbeta diversity, which derived from surviving recipient T cells and thymic progenitors. By one year post-transplant, T-cell counts and diversity largely arose from T cells that were newly produced. After transplant, at about two months, alpha-beta T cells were reportedly derived from several hundred expanded graft clones.

This clonotype appeared many times. Its target is not known. The germline V gene has CDR1 PRHDT and CDR2 FYEKMQ (reference sequence). V was clipped by 6 bases and J by 2 bases, with 11 bases between them. CDR3 length equals 14 residues. It was with unique molecular identifiers that the TCRbeta library was prepared. Using its own MiXCR run on the PCR reads, TCRdb lists one record per CDR3 protein. Among hundreds of thousands of distinct CDR3 sequences, under 30% were seen once, and the ten largest hold 4% to 5.5%. This receptor was obtained from a female patient between 2 and 10 years old who had a stem cell transplant for congenital amegakaryocytic thrombocytopenia, so the T cells may come from the graft donor. The sequencing here drew on PBMCs, mostly from graft donor cells, taken 360 days after TCRalphabeta/CD19-depleted stem cell transplant. V usage is TRBV13 and J usage is TRBJ1-5, with unresolved D. This chain's CDR3 is CASSLGGGNQPQHF. CDR3 sequence (DNA): TGTGCCAGCAGTTTGGGTGGGGGCAATCAGCCCCAGCATTTT.